A selection of T cell receptor beta chains follows, all from one sample in a study of radiotherapy plus CTLA-4 blockade in lung cancer. Sequencing was performed with immunoSEQ multiplex PCR; in TCRdb, only in-frame clones are kept and a portion is missing. The sample has around 100,000 clones, approximately 77% seen once. Here the sequenced sample was peripheral blood, taken from a patient treated with radiotherapy plus ipilimumab. The receptors here all came from a human donor with non-small cell lung cancer that progressed on radiotherapy plus ipilimumab. Some clones in this sample may be carry-over from other donors' samples. Each CDR3 is given with its conserved first and last residue. D genes are given only for firm matches. Only some rows state a clone size, as once, few, many or a class for expanded clones.

d_call: NA
clone_size: NA
v_call: TRBV9
j_call: TRBJ2-3
cdr3_aa: CASMGGTDTQYF
cdr3_nt: TGTGCCAGCATGGGGGGAACAGATACGCAGTATTTT

d_call: TRBD1
clone_size: once
v_call: TRBV28
j_call: TRBJ2-7
cdr3_aa: CASSNLGQGIDEQYF
cdr3_nt: TGTGCCAGCAGTAACCTGGGACAGGGGATCGACGAGCAGTACTTC

d_call: NA
clone_size: NA
v_call: TRBV4-3
j_call: TRBJ1-4
cdr3_aa: CASSQAELDLNEKLFF
cdr3_nt: TGCGCCAGCAGCCAAGCCGAGCTAGACCTTAATGAAAAACTGTTTTTT

d_call: NA
clone_size: NA
v_call: TRBV5-1
j_call: TRBJ1-2
cdr3_aa: CASSLVEAASNYGYTF
cdr3_nt: TGCGCCAGCAGCTTAGTGGAGGCAGCCTCTAACTATGGCTACACCTTC

d_call: NA
clone_size: NA
v_call: TRBV4-3
j_call: TRBJ1-5
cdr3_aa: CASSQEPGGGSNQPQHF
cdr3_nt: TGCGCCAGCAGCCAAGAGCCGGGGGGGGGTAGCAATCAGCCCCAGCATTTT

d_call: NA
clone_size: NA
v_call: TRBV5-1
j_call: TRBJ2-1
cdr3_aa: CASSPQGEYNEQFF
cdr3_nt: TGCGCCAGCAGCCCCCAAGGGGAATACAATGAGCAGTTCTTC

d_call: TRBD1
clone_size: once
v_call: TRBV9
j_call: TRBJ1-6
cdr3_aa: CASSVGQGGSPLHF
cdr3_nt: TGTGCCAGCAGCGTTGGACAGGGTGGATCACCCCTCCACTTT

d_call: NA
clone_size: NA
v_call: TRBV6-5
j_call: TRBJ1-5
cdr3_aa: CASSNLRGNQPQHF
cdr3_nt: TGTGCCAGCTCGAACCTGAGGGGCAATCAGCCCCAGCATTTT

d_call: NA
clone_size: NA
v_call: TRBV28
j_call: TRBJ2-1
cdr3_aa: CASRDLNDRLFF
cdr3_nt: TGTGCCAGCAGGGATCTTAATGATCGGCTGTTCTTC

d_call: NA
clone_size: NA
v_call: TRBV5-4
j_call: TRBJ2-3
cdr3_aa: CASSWAGTSTDTQYF
cdr3_nt: TGTGCCAGCAGCTGGGCGGGGACTAGCACAGATACGCAGTATTTT

d_call: NA
clone_size: NA
v_call: TRBV7-8
j_call: TRBJ1-5
cdr3_aa: CASSSGQLSNQPQHF
cdr3_nt: TGTGCCAGCAGCTCCGGACAGTTAAGCAATCAGCCCCAGCATTTT

d_call: NA
clone_size: NA
v_call: TRBV10-3
j_call: TRBJ2-5
cdr3_aa: CAIREPGRGHETQYF
cdr3_nt: TGTGCCATCAGGGAACCGGGAAGGGGCCACGAGACCCAGTACTTC

d_call: NA
clone_size: NA
v_call: TRBV13
j_call: TRBJ2-7
cdr3_aa: CASSLVYEQYF
cdr3_nt: TGTGCCAGCAGTCTAGTCTACGAGCAGTACTTC

d_call: NA
clone_size: NA
v_call: TRBV5-4
j_call: TRBJ2-1
cdr3_aa: CASSLAVREHNEQFF
cdr3_nt: TGTGCCAGCAGCTTGGCGGTCAGGGAGCACAATGAGCAGTTCTTC

d_call: NA
clone_size: NA
v_call: TRBV27
j_call: TRBJ2-5
cdr3_aa: CASSLSAGAGVETQYF
cdr3_nt: TGTGCCAGCAGTTTATCGGCGGGGGCCGGCGTCGAGACCCAGTACTTC

d_call: NA
clone_size: few
v_call: TRBV25-1
j_call: TRBJ2-5
cdr3_aa: CASSGDRLRETQYF
cdr3_nt: TGTGCCAGCAGTGGTGACAGATTAAGGGAGACCCAGTACTTC

d_call: TRBD2
clone_size: NA
v_call: TRBV15
j_call: TRBJ2-3
cdr3_aa: CATSAGTSGGTDTQYF
cdr3_nt: TGTGCCACCAGCGCCGGGACTAGCGGGGGCACAGATACGCAGTATTTT

d_call: NA
clone_size: NA
v_call: TRBV1
j_call: TRBJ2-6
cdr3_aa: CTSSKLSLCQSRANVLTF
cdr3_nt: TGCACCAGCAGCAAGCTTAGTTTGTGCCAAAGTCGGGCCAACGTCCTGACTTTC

d_call: NA
clone_size: NA
v_call: TRBV28
j_call: TRBJ1-1
cdr3_aa: CASSGDQRAFF
cdr3_nt: TGTGCCAGCAGTGGCGACCAGCGGGCTTTCTTT

d_call: NA
clone_size: once
v_call: TRBV28
j_call: TRBJ2-7
cdr3_aa: CASSLWDSYEQYF
cdr3_nt: TGTGCCAGCAGTTTATGGGACAGCTACGAGCAGTACTTC

d_call: NA
clone_size: NA
v_call: TRBV6-5
j_call: TRBJ2-1
cdr3_aa: CASSPLTGLQQFF
cdr3_nt: TGTGCCAGCAGTCCTCTCACCGGCCTTCAACAGTTCTTC

d_call: TRBD2
clone_size: NA
v_call: TRBV15
j_call: TRBJ2-7
cdr3_aa: CATSGSATFAGGSYEQYF
cdr3_nt: TGTGCCACCAGCGGAAGCGCTACCTTTGCGGGGGGATCCTACGAGCAGTACTTC

d_call: NA
clone_size: NA
v_call: TRBV5-1
j_call: TRBJ2-5
cdr3_aa: CASSLERGGQETQYF
cdr3_nt: TGCGCCAGCAGCTTGGAAAGGGGGGGCCAGGAGACCCAGTACTTC

d_call: TRBD1
clone_size: NA
v_call: TRBV5-1
j_call: TRBJ1-1
cdr3_aa: CASSQQPGGGNTEAFF
cdr3_nt: TGCGCCAGCAGCCAACAGCCAGGGGGAGGGAACACTGAAGCTTTCTTT

d_call: TRBD1
clone_size: NA
v_call: TRBV10-3
j_call: TRBJ2-3
cdr3_aa: CAISEGVRGSTDTQYF
cdr3_nt: TGTGCCATCAGTGAGGGAGTCAGGGGGAGCACAGATACGCAGTATTTT

d_call: TRBD1
clone_size: NA
v_call: TRBV6-6
j_call: TRBJ2-7
cdr3_aa: CASSYSGQGSPYEQYF
cdr3_nt: TGTGCCAGCAGTTACTCCGGACAGGGTAGCCCCTACGAGCAGTACTTC

d_call: NA
clone_size: NA
v_call: TRBV5-1
j_call: TRBJ1-5
cdr3_aa: CASSSRPNQPQHF
cdr3_nt: TGCGCCAGCAGCTCCAGGCCCAATCAGCCCCAGCATTTT

d_call: TRBD2
clone_size: NA
v_call: TRBV2
j_call: TRBJ2-1
cdr3_aa: CASSSPSGVEQFF
cdr3_nt: TGTGCCAGCAGTTCACCCAGCGGGGTTGAGCAGTTCTTC

d_call: TRBD1
clone_size: NA
v_call: TRBV7-2
j_call: TRBJ2-5
cdr3_aa: CASSLGQGFETQYF
cdr3_nt: TGTGCCAGCAGCTTAGGACAGGGGTTTGAGACCCAGTACTTC

d_call: TRBD1
clone_size: NA
v_call: TRBV4-3
j_call: TRBJ1-5
cdr3_aa: CASSQGTGFDQPQHF
cdr3_nt: TGCGCCAGCAGCCAGGGGACAGGGTTTGATCAGCCCCAGCATTTT

d_call: NA
clone_size: NA
v_call: TRBV7-3
j_call: TRBJ2-7
cdr3_aa: CASSLSRGSYEQYF
cdr3_nt: TGTGCCAGCAGCTTAAGCCGGGGGTCCTACGAGCAGTACTTC

d_call: NA
clone_size: once
v_call: TRBV7-6
j_call: TRBJ2-2
cdr3_aa: CASSWTSDTGELFF
cdr3_nt: TGTGCCAGCAGCTGGACCAGCGATACCGGGGAGCTGTTTTTT

d_call: NA
clone_size: NA
v_call: TRBV5-4
j_call: TRBJ2-6
cdr3_aa: CASSDPGNSGANVLTF
cdr3_nt: TGTGCCAGCAGCGACCCAGGGAACTCTGGGGCCAACGTCCTGACTTTC

d_call: NA
clone_size: NA
v_call: TRBV7-2
j_call: TRBJ2-3
cdr3_aa: CASSRHWTPSTDTQYF
cdr3_nt: TGTGCCAGCAGCCGCCACTGGACTCCTAGCACAGATACGCAGTATTTT

d_call: NA
clone_size: NA
v_call: TRBV20-1
j_call: TRBJ1-4
cdr3_aa: CSALRDEKLFF
cdr3_nt: TGCAGTGCCCTCCGGGATGAAAAACTGTTTTTT

d_call: NA
clone_size: NA
v_call: TRBV5-1
j_call: TRBJ2-3
cdr3_aa: CASRYGTDTQYF
cdr3_nt: TGCGCCAGCAGGTATGGCACAGATACGCAGTATTTT

d_call: TRBD1
clone_size: NA
v_call: TRBV29-1
j_call: TRBJ1-2
cdr3_aa: CSARQGYGYTF
cdr3_nt: TGCAGCGCCCGACAGGGGTATGGCTACACCTTC

d_call: NA
clone_size: NA
v_call: TRBV4-3
j_call: TRBJ2-5
cdr3_aa: CASSQDFRGQETQYF
cdr3_nt: TGCGCCAGCAGCCAAGATTTCAGGGGTCAAGAGACCCAGTACTTC

d_call: NA
clone_size: NA
v_call: TRBV5-1
j_call: TRBJ2-7
cdr3_aa: CASRQGPDYEQYF
cdr3_nt: TGCGCCAGCAGACAGGGACCAGACTACGAGCAGTACTTC

d_call: TRBD2
clone_size: NA
v_call: TRBV5-6
j_call: TRBJ2-5
cdr3_aa: CASSLVDSGGDQETQYF
cdr3_nt: TGTGCCAGCAGCTTGGTTGATAGCGGGGGGGATCAAGAGACCCAGTACTTC

d_call: NA
clone_size: NA
v_call: TRBV5-8
j_call: TRBJ1-5
cdr3_aa: CASSLAGQGRQPQHF
cdr3_nt: TGTGCCAGCAGCTTGGCCGGGCAGGGCAGACAGCCCCAGCATTTT

d_call: NA
clone_size: NA
v_call: TRBV2
j_call: TRBJ1-4
cdr3_aa: CASSGQGVEKLFF
cdr3_nt: TGTGCCAGCAGTGGGCAGGGAGTTGAAAAACTGTTTTTT

d_call: NA
clone_size: once
v_call: TRBV5-5
j_call: TRBJ1-2
cdr3_aa: CASSSGTTRPGYTF
cdr3_nt: TGTGCCAGCAGCTCCGGGACGACTCGACCTGGCTACACCTTC

d_call: NA
clone_size: NA
v_call: TRBV2
j_call: TRBJ1-2
cdr3_aa: CASSGTANYGYTF
cdr3_nt: TGTGCCAGCAGTGGGACAGCTAACTATGGCTACACCTTC

d_call: NA
clone_size: few
v_call: TRBV6-5
j_call: TRBJ2-1
cdr3_aa: CASSYSPEGEEQFF
cdr3_nt: TGTGCCAGCAGTTACAGCCCTGAAGGAGAAGAGCAGTTCTTC

d_call: NA
clone_size: NA
v_call: TRBV11-1
j_call: TRBJ2-7
cdr3_aa: CASSLDIDGYEQYF
cdr3_nt: TGTGCCAGCAGCTTAGATATTGACGGCTACGAGCAGTACTTC

d_call: TRBD1
clone_size: NA
v_call: TRBV11-1
j_call: TRBJ2-7
cdr3_aa: CASSMRWDRGYEQYF
cdr3_nt: TGTGCCAGCAGCATGCGTTGGGACAGGGGATACGAGCAGTACTTC

d_call: NA
clone_size: once
v_call: TRBV5-6
j_call: TRBJ1-6
cdr3_aa: CASSPGYSYNSPLHF
cdr3_nt: TGTGCCAGCAGTCCCGGCTACTCCTATAATTCACCCCTCCACTTT

d_call: NA
clone_size: NA
v_call: TRBV7-2
j_call: TRBJ1-5
cdr3_aa: CASSLAPRNQPQHF
cdr3_nt: TGTGCCAGCAGCTTAGCTCCCAGGAATCAGCCCCAGCATTTT

d_call: TRBD1
clone_size: NA
v_call: TRBV4-3
j_call: TRBJ1-2
cdr3_aa: CASSTRDRPLGHTF
cdr3_nt: TGCGCCAGCAGCACACGGGACAGGCCCTTGGGCCACACCTTC

d_call: NA
clone_size: NA
v_call: TRBV4-2
j_call: TRBJ1-5
cdr3_aa: CASSQVVSIPQPQHF
cdr3_nt: TGTGCCAGCAGCCAAGTAGTCTCAATTCCCCAGCCCCAGCATTTT

d_call: NA
clone_size: NA
v_call: TRBV6-5
j_call: TRBJ1-2
cdr3_aa: CASSQAESYGYTF
cdr3_nt: TGTGCCAGCAGTCAGGCAGAATCCTATGGCTACACCTTC